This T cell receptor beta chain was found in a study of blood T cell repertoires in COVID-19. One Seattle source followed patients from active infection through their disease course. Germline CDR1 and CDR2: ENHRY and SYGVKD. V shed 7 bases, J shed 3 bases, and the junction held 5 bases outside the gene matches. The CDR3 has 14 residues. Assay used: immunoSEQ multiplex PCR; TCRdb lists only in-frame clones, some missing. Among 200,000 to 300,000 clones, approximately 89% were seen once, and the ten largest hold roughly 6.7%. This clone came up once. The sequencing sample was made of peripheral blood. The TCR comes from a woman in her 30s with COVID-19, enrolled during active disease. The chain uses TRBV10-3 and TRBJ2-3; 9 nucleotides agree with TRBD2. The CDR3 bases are TGTGCCATCACTCTAGCGGGAACAACAGATACGCAGTATTTT. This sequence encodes CAITLAGTTDTQYF.